This record concerns one T cell receptor (beta chain) sequence. The data are from a study of blood T cells in healthy people across ages. V shed 1 base and J 9 bases; nucleotides not matched to a gene: 8. This CDR3 comprises 16 residues. Germline loops: CDR1 SEHNR, CDR2 FQNEAQ (reference sequence). The use of a sample-barcoded 5' primer and a J-beta primer mix characterized a second PCR of about 7 to 12 cycles. TCRdb used MiXCR to reprocess the 5' RACE reads, holding one entry per CDR3 protein. Of more than 1,400,000 distinct CDR3 sequences detected, roughly 40% appear once; the ten largest clones hold 7% to 9%.

The sample consisted of blood. The chain joins TRBV7-9 to TRBJ1-6; 8 positions match TRBD1. The origin of this receptor is a woman between 18 and 30 years old in good health. CDR3 coding DNA: TGTGCCAGCAGCTTAGGGCTAGCGACAGGGGTTTCACCCCTCCACTTT. Its translation: CASSLGLATGVSPLHF. The full variable domain, its missing parts supplied by reference TRBV7-9 and TRBJ1-6, is DTGVSQNPRHKITKRGQNVTFRCDPISEHNRLYWYRQTLGQGPEFLTYFQNEAQLEKSRLLSDRFSAERPKGSFSTLEIQRTEQGDSAMYLCASSLGLATGVSPLHFGNGTRLTVT.